This T cell receptor (beta chain) emerged from a study of blood T cell repertoires in COVID-19. For the study at large: Sites in the United States, Italy and Spain provided acute and convalescent COVID-19 samples. From T cells, B-cell-depleted T cells, or PBMCs came the material, which was cDNA or gDNA.

In the source study's methods: Using reference gene primer amplification, nucleated cell counts were estimated. Sequencing used immunoSEQ multiplex PCR; TCRdb keeps in-frame clones, though not all of them. The DNA gave D and trimming, while V, J and clone size come from that table. Of tens of thousands of clones in the sample, about nine tenths were seen once. Trimming pared 2 bases from V and 5 bases from J, leaving 19 bases between. CDR3 size: 17 residues. Germline V gene lookup returns CDR1 SGHNT and CDR2 YENEEA. This TCR was sampled from a man aged 25 to 40 with acute or convalescent COVID-19. Sequenced material: peripheral blood. The chain uses TRBV11-3 and TRBJ1-5; D is undetermined. The CDR3 coding sequence is TGTGCCAGCAGCTTAAAGATCCCCGGGGTCAGAGATCAGCCCCAGCATTTT. Encoded protein: CASSLKIPGVRDQPQHF. The entire variable domain, with the rest obtained from reference TRBV11-3 and TRBJ1-5, is as follows: EAGVVQSPRYKIIEKKQPVAFWCNPISGHNTLYWYLQNLGQGPELLIRYENEEAVDDSQLPKDRFSAERLKGVDSTLKIQPAELGDSAVYLCASSLKIPGVRDQPQHFGDGTRLSIL.